The subject of this entry is one TCR beta chain. Antigen: not known. The data originate from a study of T cell repertoires in cytomegalovirus infection. On the study more broadly: Recently described HLA-C-restricted plus well-studied HLA-B-restricted CMV epitopes were used. It was the public TCR beta signatures that indicated both CMV infection and matching HLA type.

TCRdb independently ran MiXCR on the reads; one entry per CDR3 protein. The sample contains 800,000 to 950,000 distinct CDR3 sequences, less than 35% of which appear only once. Trimming removed 0 bases at V and 7 bases at J, with 13 bases between. This CDR3 is 15 amino acids long. Germline values: CDR1 MNHEY, CDR2 SVGEGT. General observations from the study: Summed frequency of public TCR beta families distinguished CMV carriers with the relevant HLA.

The material sequenced was cultured CD8+ T cells from PBMCs, taken from culture after CMV antigen stimulation. The gene calls are TRBV6-2 or TRBV6-3 and TRBJ2-1; tentatively, D is TRBD2 (5 bases). This TCR derives from a human donor in good health (CMV status not recorded). Some clones in this sample may be carry-over from other donors' samples. CDR3 residues: CASSYSSPPGNEQFF. DNA of the CDR3: TGTGCCAGCAGTTACTCGTCCCCCCCGGGGAATGAGCAGTTCTTC.